This T cell receptor (beta chain) derives from a study of regulatory T cells in long-lasting Graves disease. On the study more broadly: Graves' patients, newly diagnosed, had taken antithyroid drugs under 3 months. Broader study findings: Comparison showed that persistent patients shared more public clonotypes (about 2,600) than new patients (over 950).

The time point denotes: newly diagnosed GD, antithyroid drugs for less than 3 months. Following extraction of RNA from PBMCs, that RNA was used to make the TCR library. The authors built TCR beta libraries using iRepertoire HTBI primers and Arm-PCR of CDR3 regions. TCRdb re-called the multiplex PCR reads through MiXCR, storing one row per CDR3 protein. The top ten hold 25% of the sample, which has fewer than 550,000 distinct CDR3 sequences, approximately 16% seen once. In its sample, this clonotype was seen many times. Antigen: not known. The germline CDR1 and CDR2 sequences are MDHEN and SYDVKM. This CDR3 region has 19 residues. Trimming left V 6 bases short and J 3 bases short, with 27 bases between. In addition, the sample was reused for a study of T cells in Graves' hyperthyroidism and ophthalmopathy. As that study records: In the first-round RT-PCR of the TCR CDR3, the HTBI primer set was used.

This chain uses TRBV28 with TRBJ1-5, with D tentatively TRBD1 (5 bases). Material: peripheral blood mononuclear cells (PBMCs), obtained at new diagnosis, from a patient treated with antithyroid drugs. The source of this sequence is a woman between 40 and 65 years old with Graves disease. The CDR3 reads CASSSLSGGIRGTNQPQHF. CDR3 bases: TGTGCCAGCAGCTCCCTCTCTGGGGGGATTCGGGGTACCAATCAGCCCCAGCATTTT.